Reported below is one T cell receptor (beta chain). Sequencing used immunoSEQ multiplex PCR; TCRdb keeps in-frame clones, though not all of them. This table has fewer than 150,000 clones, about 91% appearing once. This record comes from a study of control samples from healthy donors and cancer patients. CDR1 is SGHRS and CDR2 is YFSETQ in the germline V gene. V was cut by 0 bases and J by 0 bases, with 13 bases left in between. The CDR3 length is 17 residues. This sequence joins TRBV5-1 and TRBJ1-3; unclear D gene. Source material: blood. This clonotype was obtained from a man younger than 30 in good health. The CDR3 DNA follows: TGCGCCAGCAGCTTGGTCGGTGGTGACTTCTCTGGAAACACCATATATTTT. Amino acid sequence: CASSLVGGDFSGNTIYF.